This entry lists 31 T cell receptor beta chains sequenced from one sample in a study of a mutant IDH1 vaccine in newly diagnosed glioma. Sequencing was performed with immunoSEQ multiplex PCR; in TCRdb, only in-frame clones are kept and a portion is missing. The top ten clones hold 5% to 6% of a sample with approximately 37,000 clones, about three quarters of them seen once. Their target antigens are unknown. Time point: week 23, last vaccination. A 20-mer mutant IDH1 peptide at 300 ug was injected subcutaneously with topical imiquimod. Specimen: PBMCs, collected from a glioma patient whose treatment included an IDH1 peptide vaccine. All receptors come from a man aged 50 to 59 with glioma.

As concerns this clone: Other DNA variants within this sample encode the same CDR3. The gene calls are TRBV4-1 and TRBJ2-7; D ambiguous. V shed 1 base and J shed 3 bases, with 7 bases lying between them. Germline CDR1 is MGHRA and CDR2 is YSYEKL. CDR3 size: 13 residues. CDR3 nucleotide sequence: TGCGCCAGCAGCCAAGGTCTTATCTACGAGCAGTACTTC. Translated, it gives CASSQGLIYEQYF.

The chain uses TRBV5-8 and TRBJ1-1; 8 bases map to TRBD1. V was pared by 5 bases and J by 5 bases, with 5 bases of the junction left unmatched. The CDR3 has 13 residues. CDR1 SGHTS and CDR2 YDEGEE come from the germline V gene. The CDR3 coding sequence is TGTGCCAGCAGTTCAGGGGGCGCTACTGAAGCTTTCTTT. Translation: CASSSGGATEAFF.

The chain is built from TRBV7-9 and TRBJ2-5, with D perhaps matching TRBD2 (5 bases). The CDR3 runs to 15 residues. The ends were cut back, 0 bases at V and 5 bases at J, with 13 bases in the middle. Germline V CDR1 and CDR2: SEHNR, FQNEAQ (reference sequence). The CDR3 loop reads CASSLADSPRETQYF. The CDR3 coding sequence is TGTGCCAGCAGCTTAGCGGACTCCCCGAGGGAGACCCAGTACTTC.

V is TRBV7-9 and J is TRBJ1-2; a possible D gene is TRBD1 (6 bases). V shed 0 bases and J shed 8 bases, with 13 bases lying between them. The length of the CDR3 is 14 residues. Germline CDR1 reads SEHNR; CDR2 reads FQNEAQ (reference sequence). CDR3 protein: CASSLAADSSGYTF. The CDR3 bases are TGTGCCAGCAGCTTAGCGGCGGACAGCAGCGGCTACACCTTC.

This rearrangement joins TRBV27 to TRBJ1-4; 7 bases agree with TRBD1. Trimming cost V 8 bases and J 8 bases; bases outside gene matches: 17. CDR3 length: 16 amino acids. Germline CDR1 and CDR2: MNHEY and SMNVEV (reference sequence). The CDR3 DNA reads as TGTGCCAGCCCCTATACCCCTATGTCAGGGGGGGAAAAACTGTTTTTT. It specifies CASPYTPMSGGEKLFF.

The V and J genes are TRBV20-1 and TRBJ2-1; D gene uncertain. The V gene's germline CDR1 is DFQATT and CDR2 SNEGSKA (reference sequence). CDR3 length: 11 residues. Trimming took off 4 bases at V and 5 bases at J, with 6 bases between the two ends. In DNA, the CDR3 is TGCAGTGCTACTGGGAACAATGAGCAGTTCTTC. Its translation: CSATGNNEQFF.

This chain links TRBV30 with TRBJ1-1; D is perhaps TRBD1 (6 bases). The CDR3 is 17 amino acids. V shed 1 base and J shed 0 bases, with 18 bases lying between them. Germline-derived CDR1 and CDR2 are GTSNPN and SVGIG (reference sequence). CDR3 sequence: CAWSAPGVGPLNTEAFF. In nucleotides, the CDR3 is TGTGCCTGGAGTGCCCCAGGGGTCGGACCGTTGAACACTGAAGCTTTCTTT.

The genes are TRBV2 and TRBJ1-1, with D possibly matching TRBD1 (5 bases). Trimming left V 7 bases short and J 3 bases short, with 12 bases between. Germline assignment: CDR1 SNHLY and CDR2 FYNNEI. CDR3 length: 13 residues. CDR3 in amino acids: CASTVWGDTEAFF. CDR3 bases: TGTGCCAGCACTGTGTGGGGGGACACTGAAGCTTTCTTT.

The chain joins TRBV6-1 to TRBJ2-7, with a weak D call TRBD2 (6 bases). The CDR3 has 14 residues. V dropped 0 bases and J dropped 4 bases, with 10 bases sitting between them. CDR1 is MNHNS and CDR2 is SASEGT in the germline V gene. For the CDR3, the DNA is TGTGCCAGCAGTGAAGCAGGGAGGTGGTACGAGCAGTACTTC. As protein: CASSEAGRWYEQYF.

V gene TRBV15 combines with J gene TRBJ2-7, with unresolved D. Germline assignment: CDR1 LNHNV and CDR2 YYDKDF (reference sequence). This CDR3 comprises 12 residues. Deletions cut 0 bases from V and 6 bases from J, with 6 bases between. CDR3 residues: CATSRDSSEQYF. In DNA, the CDR3 is TGTGCCACCAGCAGAGATTCCAGCGAGCAGTACTTC.

In this sample, this clone turned up a few times. The chain joins TRBV27 to TRBJ2-1; 12 bases agree with TRBD1. Losses at the gene ends were 10 bases for V and 9 bases for J; bases not matched to a gene: 13. The CDR3 length is 15 residues. Germline loops: CDR1 MNHEY, CDR2 SMNVEV (reference sequence). The CDR3 loop is CAIQDGTGGLGEQFF. The CDR3 region has the DNA TGTGCCATTCAAGATGGGACAGGGGGCCTAGGTGAGCAGTTCTTC.

The rearrangement links TRBV6-6 to TRBJ1-5; 9 bases are a match to TRBD1. Trimming removed 10 bases from V and 4 bases from J; junction bases left unmatched: 5. Germline V gene data show CDR1 as MNHNY and CDR2 as SVGAGI (reference sequence). The CDR3 is 13 residues long. CDR3 residues: CATTGTGNQPQHF. The CDR3 bases are TGTGCCACCACCGGGACAGGGAATCAGCCCCAGCATTTT.

V gene TRBV7-2 combines with J gene TRBJ1-4; D may be TRBD1 (5 bases). The germline V gene encodes CDR1 SGHTA and CDR2 FQGNSA. Trimming shortened V by 5 bases and J by 3 bases, and 13 bases separated the two germline ends. The CDR3 runs to 15 residues. As DNA, the CDR3 is TGTGCCAGCAGCCCCGCGGGGGGTTCTAATGAAAAACTGTTTTTT. Amino acid sequence: CASSPAGGSNEKLFF.

The chain recombines TRBV5-6 with TRBJ1-1, with D maybe TRBD1 (6 bases). This CDR3 region has 14 residues. The germline CDR1 and CDR2 sequences are SGHDT and YYEEEE. Trimming cost V 1 base and J 2 bases, with 9 bases left between them. The CDR3 bases are TGTGCCAGCAGCTTGAGACAGGCTAACACTGAAGCTTTCTTT. Translation: CASSLRQANTEAFF.

The rearrangement joins TRBV27 to TRBJ1-1; D gene uncertain. The CDR3 contains 15 residues. Germline assignment: CDR1 MNHEY and CDR2 SMNVEV (reference sequence). Trimming removed 2 bases at V and 6 bases at J, with 16 bases between. For the CDR3, the DNA is TGTGCCAGCAGTTTAATCCCCACTCAACCCGCTGAAGCTTTCTTT. This gives the protein CASSLIPTQPAEAFF.

J is TRBJ2-5 and V is TRBV10-2; 8 nucleotides agree with TRBD2. V shed 6 bases, J shed 5 bases, and the junction held 11 bases outside the gene matches. Germline values: CDR1 WSHSY, CDR2 SAAADI. The CDR3 contains 15 residues. In DNA, the CDR3 is TGCGCCAGCAGAAAGGTCGGGGGGGCAAGGGAGACCCAGTACTTC. Translated: CASRKVGGARETQYF.

This chain joins TRBV7-9 and TRBJ2-7; TRBD1 might be the D (6 bases). V gave up 4 bases and J gave up 0 bases, with 10 bases separating them. The CDR3 extends over 14 amino acids. The germline gives CDR1 SEHNR, CDR2 FQNEAQ (reference sequence). The CDR3 region has the DNA TGTGCCAGCAGCTCCGACAGGAGCTCCTACGAGCAGTACTTC. Protein: CASSSDRSSYEQYF.

This chain connects TRBV7-2 to TRBJ2-7; 7 bases are a match to TRBD1. Germline loops: CDR1 SGHTA, CDR2 FQGNSA. After removal of 5 bases from V and 3 bases from J, the junction contained 7 bases not matched to a gene. This CDR3 region has 14 residues. CDR3 coding DNA: TGTGCCAGCAGCCCAGAAGGGACAGACTACGAGCAGTACTTC. Translation gives CASSPEGTDYEQYF.

This chain connects TRBV5-1 to TRBJ2-2; 8 bases match TRBD1. Losses at the gene ends were 4 bases for V and 5 bases for J; bases not matched to a gene: 4. CDR1 SGHRS and CDR2 YFSETQ come from the germline V gene. This CDR3 comprises 14 residues. Written as DNA, the CDR3 is TGCGCCAGCAGCGCTCGGACAGGGACCGGGGAGCTGTTTTTT. Translating gives CASSARTGTGELFF. Supplemented by reference TRBV5-1 and TRBJ2-2, the full variable domain reads KAGVTQTPRYLIKTRGQQVTLSCSPISGHRSVSWYQQTPGQGLQFLFEYFSETQRNKGNFPGRFSGRQFSNSRSEMNVSTLELGDSALYLCASSARTGTGELFFGEGSRLTVL.

This clone has a single count. The V and J genes are TRBV5-4 and TRBJ2-7; D gene uncertain. The germline V and J ends were trimmed by 1 base and 3 bases, with 14 bases remaining between them. CDR1 is SGHNT and CDR2 is YYREEE in the germline V gene (reference sequence). The CDR3 spans 15 residues. The CDR3 DNA sequence: TGTGCCAGCAGCTTGTGGACCATCGGGCACTACGAGCAGTACTTC. It codes for CASSLWTIGHYEQYF.

This sequence joins TRBV27 and TRBJ1-2; tentatively, D is TRBD1 (6 bases). V gave up 6 bases and J gave up 0 bases, with 8 bases separating them. The CDR3 extends over 13 amino acids. The germline V gene encodes CDR1 MNHEY and CDR2 SMNVEV (reference sequence). The CDR3 region is CASSDRPNYGYTF. The CDR3 nucleotides are TGTGCCAGCAGCGACAGGCCTAACTATGGCTACACCTTC.

The chain recombines TRBV12-5 with TRBJ2-1; D is perhaps TRBD2 (6 bases). The V gene lost 0 bases and the J gene lost 2 bases, with 11 bases spanning the gap. Germline CDR1 is LGHNT and CDR2 is FRNRAP. The CDR3 is 16 amino acids. The CDR3 region is CASGLVGTGAYNEQFF. In DNA, the CDR3 is TGTGCTAGTGGTTTGGTAGGGACTGGGGCCTACAATGAGCAGTTCTTC.

The chain recombines TRBV6-5 with TRBJ1-4, with unresolved D. Trimming took off 0 bases at V and 8 bases at J, with 4 bases between the two ends. Germline CDR1 is MNHEY and CDR2 is SVGAGI. CDR3 length: 12 residues. Here the CDR3 DNA reads TGTGCCAGCAGTTACTCGGGCGAAAAACTGTTTTTT. Translating it yields CASSYSGEKLFF.

This clone counts as medium-sized (0.01 to 0.1%). CDR3 DNA: TGTGCCAGCAGTGTTACGGACAGGAGCTACGAGCAGTACTTC. Encoded protein: CASSVTDRSYEQYF. The chain couples TRBV27 to TRBJ2-7, with 7 bases matching TRBD1. The CDR3 length is 14 residues. Germline V lookup: CDR1 MNHEY, CDR2 SMNVEV (reference sequence). J gave up 3 bases and V 5 bases, and 7 bases lay outside the gene matches.

The chain links TRBV7-2 to TRBJ1-2; no definite D call. The CDR3 is 14 residues long. The germline V and J ends were trimmed by 0 bases and 2 bases, with 7 bases remaining between them. Germline loops: CDR1 SGHTA, CDR2 FQGNSA. CDR3 sequence (DNA): TGTGCCAGCAGCTTAGCCCATACCAACTATGGCTACACCTTC. This gives the protein CASSLAHTNYGYTF.

The genes are TRBV5-1 and TRBJ2-6, with D tentatively TRBD1 (6 bases). The CDR3 covers 16 residues. V was pared by 0 bases and J by 2 bases, with 9 bases between. The germline V gene has CDR1 SGHRS and CDR2 YFSETQ. CDR3 sequence reads: CASSLDRATGANVLTF. Here the CDR3 DNA reads TGCGCCAGCAGCTTGGACAGGGCAACTGGGGCCAACGTCCTGACTTTC.

The chain couples TRBV30 to TRBJ1-1; 7 nucleotides match TRBD1. Germline V lookup: CDR1 GTSNPN, CDR2 SVGIG (reference sequence). The CDR3 sequence is 18 residues long. The V gene end was trimmed by 3 bases and the J gene end by 4 bases; junction bases not matched to a gene: 20. For the CDR3, the DNA is TGTGCCTGGAGCGCGCAAACGGACAGGTGGTTGCGTGCCACTGAAGCTTTCTTT. This translates into CAWSAQTDRWLRATEAFF.

This chain links TRBV19 with TRBJ2-7; no firm D call. The CDR3 spans 15 residues. V was shortened by 1 base and J by 3 bases, with 13 bases between the two germline ends. Germline V lookup: CDR1 LNHDA, CDR2 SQIVND (reference sequence). CDR3 coding DNA: TGTGCCAGTAGTATAGGAGCTGGGCCCGACTACGAGCAGTACTTC. This sequence encodes CASSIGAGPDYEQYF.

V and J are TRBV20-1 and TRBJ1-2, with a possible D match to TRBD1 (6 bases). Looked up from germline, CDR1 is DFQATT and CDR2 is SNEGSKA (reference sequence). The CDR3 runs 11 residues. V was trimmed by 6 bases and J by 2 bases, leaving 7 bases between them. CDR3 nucleotides: TGCAGTGCCGGGACAAACTATGGCTACACCTTC. It encodes CSAGTNYGYTF.

This rearrangement joins TRBV15 to TRBJ1-1, with TRBD1 as a possible D gene (5 bases). Trimming left V 1 base short and J 1 base short, with 10 bases between. The V gene's germline CDR1 is LNHNV and CDR2 YYDKDF (reference sequence). The CDR3 sequence is 15 residues long. Written as DNA, the CDR3 is TGTGCCACCAGCAGAGGAATAGGGGAGAACACTGAAGCTTTCTTT. This sequence encodes CATSRGIGENTEAFF.

The rearrangement joins TRBV19 to TRBJ2-2; no definite D call. This CDR3 has 14 residues. The V end lost 7 bases, the J end lost 6 bases, and 15 bases lay between the germline ends. The V gene's germline CDR1 is LNHDA and CDR2 SQIVND (reference sequence). The CDR3 is CASKSGYGAGELFF. DNA for the CDR3: TGTGCCAGTAAATCCGGGTATGGAGCCGGGGAGCTGTTTTTT.